The clone carrying this T cell receptor beta chain has just a few counts. What it binds is unknown. The source of the sample is a study of PD-1 blockade in classical Hodgkin lymphoma. Trimming left V 2 bases short and J 6 bases short, with 10 bases between. CDR3 length equals 13 residues. Germline V gene lookup returns CDR1 LNHDA and CDR2 SQIVND (reference sequence). Generated by immunoSEQ multiplex PCR, the TCRdb table keeps only in-frame clones and is missing some. The sample carries 9,500 to 10,000 clones, 70% to 80% recorded once. Time point given: cycle 4 day 1 (C4D1), after less than seven weeks of nivolumab. Brentuximab vedotin exposure varied, and every patient relapsed after autologous stem cell transplantation. Negative selection with magnets was how CD8+ T cells were isolated from the thawed PBMCs. Whole-study findings and limits: Baseline TCR diversity was reportedly lower in newly diagnosed patients than healthy donors.

The receptor comes from a human donor with classical Hodgkin lymphoma. The specimen was CD8+ T cells from blood, collected before the fourth cycle of nivolumab. The genes are TRBV19 and TRBJ1-2, with D possibly being TRBD1 (5 bases). CDR3 amino acids: CASSIQGTHGYTF. Written as DNA, the CDR3 is TGTGCCAGTAGTATACAGGGTACCCATGGCTACACCTTC.